Below are 31 T cell receptor beta chains sequenced from a single sample in a study of early T cells in non-severe SARS-CoV-2 infection. TCRdb analysed the 5' RACE reads with MiXCR anew, one entry per CDR3 protein. The table includes some 64,000 distinct CDR3 sequences, roughly 8.2% detected once. This specimen was whole blood, taken at baseline. These receptors all come from an adult who was a healthcare worker with PCR-confirmed SARS-CoV-2 infection or an uninfected control (not recorded which).

The chain has TRBV5-1 and TRBJ2-1; 8 positions agree with TRBD1. The V gene end was trimmed by 4 bases and the J gene end by 4 bases; junction bases not matched to a gene: 4. CDR1 is SGHRS, CDR2 YFSETQ, per germline. This CDR3 is 14 amino acids long. The DNA of the CDR3 is TGCGCCAGCAGCCGGGGACAGGAGTACAATGAGCAGTTCTTC. It yields the protein CASSRGQEYNEQFF.

In this sample, this clonotype turned up many times. The rearrangement joins TRBV7-3 to TRBJ2-1; 7 positions agree with TRBD1. This CDR3 is 17 amino acids long. From germline, CDR1 is SGHTA and CDR2 FQGTGA. Losses at the gene ends were 5 bases for V and 0 bases for J; bases not matched to a gene: 10. CDR3 sequence (DNA): TGTGCCAGCAGCCAGCCGGGACAGCGGAGCTCCTACAATGAGCAGTTCTTC. This codes for CASSQPGQRSSYNEQFF.

This clonotype appeared many times. The genes are TRBV7-8 and TRBJ2-1, with D possibly matching TRBD2 (6 bases). This CDR3 region has 14 residues. Germline CDR1 reads SGHVS; CDR2 reads FQNEAQ. With 0 bases removed from V and 3 bases from J, the gap between germline ends came to 6 bases. DNA for the CDR3: TGTGCCAGCAGCTTAGCGGGAGGCTACAATGAGCAGTTCTTC. This sequence encodes CASSLAGGYNEQFF.

This clonotype occurred a few times. The V call is TRBV2, the J call TRBJ2-7; TRBD1 matches at 9 bases. V trimming: 6 bases; J trimming: 10 bases; junction bases outside the gene matches: 10. There are 13 residues in the CDR3. Germline V lookup: CDR1 SNHLY, CDR2 FYNNEI. CDR3 amino acids: CASRMTGGLLQYF. CDR3 sequence (DNA): TGTGCCAGCAGGATGACAGGGGGACTCCTCCAGTACTTC.

This clonotype was counted a few times. The CDR3 here is CASSPRAGSYEQYF. CDR3 bases: TGTGCCAGCAGCCCCAGGGCAGGGTCCTACGAGCAGTACTTC. The chain joins TRBV7-3 to TRBJ2-7, with a weak D call TRBD1 (5 bases). This CDR3 region has 14 residues. The V end lost 5 bases, the J end lost 1 base, and 12 bases lay between the germline ends. Per germline, CDR1 SGHTA and CDR2 FQGTGA.

This chain uses TRBV7-9 with TRBJ2-7; D is ambiguous. This CDR3 spans 15 amino acids. Trimming took off 1 base at V and 3 bases at J, with 13 bases between the two ends. Germline V lookup: CDR1 SEHNR, CDR2 FQNEAQ (reference sequence). For the CDR3, the DNA is TGTGCCAGCAGCTTAGAACGCGGACCGAACTACGAGCAGTACTTC. This encodes CASSLERGPNYEQYF.

The rearrangement joins TRBV7-2 to TRBJ2-7; either TRBD1 or TRBD2 may fit D (5 bases each). Germline V lookup: CDR1 SGHTA, CDR2 FQGNSA. The germline V and J ends were trimmed by 4 bases and 3 bases, with 16 bases remaining between them. The CDR3 is made up of 15 amino acids. This CDR3 is CASSSTGTPFYEQYF. In nucleotides, the CDR3 is TGTGCCAGCAGCTCCACGGGGACCCCATTCTACGAGCAGTACTTC.

This clonotype was seen a few times. J is TRBJ2-5 and V is TRBV3-1; TRBD1 or TRBD2 may be the D gene (5 bases each). V lost 1 base and J 5 bases, leaving 17 bases between the germline ends. Germline V gives CDR1 LGHDT, CDR2 YNNKEL (reference sequence). The CDR3 contains 16 residues. The CDR3 coding sequence is TGTGCCAGCAGCCAAGGGTTGAGGGACGGGCGGGAGACCCAGTACTTC. Translation gives CASSQGLRDGRETQYF.

This clonotype appeared a few times. The genes are TRBV15 and TRBJ2-7; D is possibly TRBD2 (6 bases). The V end lost 3 bases, the J end lost 3 bases, and 18 bases lay between the germline ends. This CDR3 is 16 amino acids long. CDR1 and CDR2 (germline): LNHNV, YYDKDF (reference sequence). The CDR3: CATSRARGPNSYEQYF. CDR3 nucleotide sequence: TGTGCCACCAGCAGGGCGCGGGGTCCGAATAGCTACGAGCAGTACTTC. The variable domain in full, completed from reference TRBV15 and TRBJ2-7, reads DAMVIQNPRYQVTQFGKPVTLSCSQTLNHNVMYWYQQKSSQAPKLLFHYYDKDFNNEADTPDNFQSRRPNTSFCFLDIRSPGLGDTAMYLCATSRARGPNSYEQYFGPGTRLTVT.

The chain recombines TRBV6-2 or TRBV6-3 with TRBJ2-3; D uncertain. V lost 5 bases and J 6 bases, leaving 12 bases between the germline ends. The CDR3 has 13 amino acids. CDR1 is MNHEY, CDR2 SVGEGT, per germline. The CDR3 bases are TGTGCCAGCAGTCCCCCTGCGGCGGATACGCAGTATTTT. The encoded protein is CASSPPAADTQYF.

This clonotype was found many times. Sequence at one end of the junction differs from germline and may be a read error. The chain is built from TRBV10-3 and TRBJ1-4; D may be TRBD1 (5 bases). The CDR3 runs to 13 residues. The germline V gene has CDR1 ENHRY and CDR2 SYGVKD. For the CDR3, the DNA is TGTGCCATCGGTGACAGTCTTAATGAAAAACTGTTTTTT. It is translated as CAIGDSLNEKLFF.

The chain has TRBV4-2 and TRBJ1-2; possible D gene TRBD1, 6 bases. Germline loops: CDR1 LGHNA, CDR2 YNFKEQ. V was shortened by 4 bases and J by 7 bases, with 13 bases between the two germline ends. The CDR3 extends over 13 amino acids. The CDR3 loop is CASSRAGESGYTF. The CDR3 nucleotides read TGTGCCAGCAGCCGGGCAGGGGAGTCTGGCTACACCTTC.

This clonotype has just a few counts. The chain carries TRBV24-1 and TRBJ2-5, with 8 bases aligning to TRBD1. This CDR3 comprises 14 residues. From germline, CDR1 is KGHDR and CDR2 SFDVKD. The V segment lost 4 bases and the J segment 9 bases; nucleotides outside the gene matches: 9. The CDR3 sequence: CATSDGTGPGAQYF. The CDR3 DNA sequence: TGTGCCACCAGTGACGGGACAGGCCCGGGGGCCCAGTACTTC.

V and J are TRBV27 and TRBJ2-7, with 10 nucleotides matching TRBD2. J was trimmed by 3 bases and V by 5 bases; bases with no gene match: 7. Germline V CDR1 and CDR2: MNHEY, SMNVEV (reference sequence). The CDR3 consists of 15 residues. The CDR3 DNA reads TGTGCCAGCAGTCTAACTAGCGGGATCCTCTACGAGCAGTACTTC. Translation: CASSLTSGILYEQYF.

CDR3 protein: CASSQPRRGLAGEFNEQFF. In DNA, the CDR3 is TGTGCCAGCAGCCAACCGCGACGGGGACTAGCGGGAGAGTTTAATGAGCAGTTCTTC. The chain joins TRBV3-1 to TRBJ2-1, with 14 positions matching TRBD2. V trimming: 2 bases; J trimming: 7 bases; junction bases outside the gene matches: 13. The CDR3 is 19 amino acids. CDR1 and CDR2 from the germline V gene are LGHDT and YNNKEL (reference sequence).

V is TRBV19 and J is TRBJ2-5, with TRBD1 as a possible D gene (6 bases). Germline V lookup: CDR1 LNHDA, CDR2 SQIVND (reference sequence). Trimming took 3 bases from V and 6 from J, leaving 11 bases between them. This CDR3 is built from 13 residues. The CDR3 loop is CASSMGAAQTQYF. CDR3 in DNA: TGTGCCAGTAGTATGGGGGCGGCGCAGACCCAGTACTTC.

In this sample, this clonotype turned up many times. The genes are TRBV10-3 and TRBJ1-5, with 8 bases lining up with TRBD1. V gave up 0 bases and J gave up 0 bases; unmatched junction bases: 7. CDR1 and CDR2 (germline): ENHRY, SYGVKD. The CDR3 is 18 residues long. The CDR3 reads CAISESGTGVYSNQPQHF. As DNA, the CDR3 is TGTGCCATCAGTGAGTCCGGGACAGGAGTTTATAGCAATCAGCCCCAGCATTTT.

The table lists this clonotype with many counts. The gene calls are TRBV7-2 and TRBJ1-6; D ambiguous. The germline CDR1 and CDR2 sequences are SGHTA and FQGNSA. V lost 0 bases to trimming and J lost 5 bases, with 14 bases between them. The CDR3 has 17 residues. This chain's CDR3 is CASSLAVLYPDNSPLHF. As DNA, the CDR3 is TGTGCCAGCAGCTTAGCAGTCCTGTATCCGGATAATTCACCCCTCCACTTT.

This clonotype was recorded many times. The CDR3 is CASSPQGRTEAFF. CDR3 bases: TGTGCCAGCAGCCCGCAGGGGAGGACTGAAGCTTTCTTT. This sequence joins TRBV7-3 and TRBJ1-1, with D tentatively TRBD1 (6 bases). CDR1 and CDR2 (germline): SGHTA, FQGTGA. The ends were cut back, 5 bases at V and 5 bases at J, with 12 bases in the middle. The CDR3 length is 13 residues.

The chain joins TRBV29-1 to TRBJ1-2; D ambiguous. The CDR3 covers 10 residues. Trimming took off 3 bases at V and 8 bases at J, with 7 bases between the two ends. Looked up from germline, CDR1 is SQVTM and CDR2 is ANQGSEA. The CDR3 region has the DNA TGCAGCGTTGACAACAACGGCTACACCTTC. This gives the protein CSVDNNGYTF.

This clonotype occurred a few times. J is TRBJ2-1 and V is TRBV29-1; 7 positions agree with TRBD2. The trim removed 6 bases at V and 1 base at J, leaving 12 bases unmatched. Germline V CDR1 and CDR2: SQVTM, ANQGSEA. The CDR3 sequence is 16 residues long. The CDR3 protein is CSVVLLGGVSYNEQFF. In DNA form, the CDR3 reads TGCAGCGTGGTATTGCTGGGGGGGGTTTCCTACAATGAGCAGTTCTTC.

The chain carries TRBV11-3 and TRBJ1-1, with D hard to call. CDR3 length equals 15 residues. V shed 3 bases and J shed 0 bases, with 11 bases lying between them. Germline V lookup: CDR1 SGHNT, CDR2 YENEEA. CDR3 sequence (DNA): TGTGCCAGCAGCTTGGGCTTTGGGATGAACACTGAAGCTTTCTTT. Residues: CASSLGFGMNTEAFF. The whole variable domain, remainder taken from reference TRBV11-3 and TRBJ1-1, is EAGVVQSPRYKIIEKKQPVAFWCNPISGHNTLYWYLQNLGQGPELLIRYENEEAVDDSQLPKDRFSAERLKGVDSTLKIQPAELGDSAVYLCASSLGFGMNTEAFFGQGTRLTVV.

This clonotype turned up a few times. V and J are TRBV19 and TRBJ2-7; maybe TRBD2 (6 bases). The CDR3 contains 14 residues. Germline-derived CDR1 and CDR2 are LNHDA and SQIVND (reference sequence). Trimming pared 8 bases from V and 4 bases from J, leaving 18 bases between. The CDR3 protein is CASSHVGSKYEQYF. CDR3 DNA sequence: TGTGCCAGTTCCCACGTCGGGAGCAAGTACGAGCAGTACTTC.

This chain uses TRBV5-6 with TRBJ2-3; TRBD2 is a possible D gene (5 bases). Germline V gene sequence: CDR1 SGHDT, CDR2 YYEEEE. The V end lost 5 bases, the J end lost 8 bases, and 21 bases lay between the germline ends. This CDR3 has 15 amino acids. DNA for the CDR3: TGTGCCAGCAGATACCGGACGGGATCGTATGGTACGCAGTATTTT. It codes for CASRYRTGSYGTQYF. Variable domain in full (rest from reference TRBV5-6 and TRBJ2-3): DAGVTQSPTHLIKTRGQQVTLRCSPKSGHDTVSWYQQALGQGPQFIFQYYEEEERQRGNFPDRFSGHQFPNYSSELNVNALLLGDSALYLCASRYRTGSYGTQYFGPGTRLTVL.

The gene calls are TRBV7-2 and TRBJ1-1; 9 positions agree with TRBD1. J gave up 6 bases and V 4 bases, and 12 bases lay outside the gene matches. The CDR3 is 16 amino acids. The germline V gene has CDR1 SGHTA and CDR2 FQGNSA. The DNA of the CDR3 is TGTGCCAGCAGCTCCCTTTACCGGGACAGGGTGCCTGAAGCTTTCTTT. It codes for CASSSLYRDRVPEAFF.

There are a few counts of this clonotype. The chain couples TRBV7-2 to TRBJ2-3; 11 positions agree with TRBD2. V gave up 6 bases and J gave up 5 bases; unmatched junction bases: 10. The CDR3 extends over 16 amino acids. Germline V CDR1 and CDR2: SGHTA, FQGNSA. The CDR3 nucleotides read TGTGCCAGCAGAGAAACCGGGACTAGCGGAGGAGATACGCAGTATTTT. It codes for CASRETGTSGGDTQYF.

Many counts were recorded for this clonotype. V and J are TRBV12-3 or TRBV12-4 and TRBJ2-7; D remains ambiguous. Trimming left V 6 bases short and J 0 bases short, with 15 bases between. The CDR3 covers 15 residues. The DNA of the CDR3 is TGTGCCAGCAGGGCTCTCCTATCAAGCTCCTACGAGCAGTACTTC. Translated: CASRALLSSSYEQYF.

This clonotype was seen a few times. The CDR3 spells CASSFAASVQINQPQHF. The CDR3 nucleotides read TGTGCCAGCAGTTTTGCCGCGTCGGTACAGATCAATCAGCCCCAGCATTTT. The chain links TRBV12-3 or TRBV12-4 to TRBJ1-5; D unclear. This CDR3 spans 17 amino acids. Trimming stripped 3 bases from V and 3 bases from J, with 18 bases between.

This rearrangement joins TRBV5-1 to TRBJ1-5; D unresolved. Germline lookup yields CDR1 SGHRS and CDR2 YFSETQ. The CDR3 is 13 residues long. Trimming shortened V by 5 bases and J by 3 bases, and 9 bases separated the two germline ends. The CDR3 here is CASRADPNQPQHF. As DNA, the CDR3 is TGCGCCAGCAGAGCCGATCCCAATCAGCCCCAGCATTTT. The full variable domain, with the rest looked up from reference TRBV5-1 and TRBJ1-5, is KAGVTQTPRYLIKTRGQQVTLSCSPISGHRSVSWYQQTPGQGLQFLFEYFSETQRNKGNFPGRFSGRQFSNSRSEMNVSTLELGDSALYLCASRADPNQPQHFGDGTRLSIL.

Many counts were recorded for this clonotype. A junction boundary mismatches the germline segment, possibly from a read error. This chain connects TRBV20-1 to TRBJ2-1; 8 bases line up with TRBD1. Germline loops: CDR1 DFQATT, CDR2 SNEGSKA (reference sequence). This CDR3 contains 15 residues. CDR3 DNA: TGCAGTGCCAGAGAGGTCCTTACAGGGGGAAATGAGCAGTTCTTC. Translated: CSAREVLTGGNEQFF.

The rearrangement uses TRBV29-1 and TRBJ2-3, with 10 bases that match TRBD2. After removal of 3 bases from V and 9 bases from J, the junction contained 3 bases not matched to a gene. The CDR3 contains 12 residues. Looked up from germline, CDR1 is SQVTM and CDR2 is ANQGSEA. As DNA, the CDR3 is TGCAGCGTTGAGCTAGCGGGAGAGACGCAGTATTTT. Translation: CSVELAGETQYF.